These 21 T cell receptor beta chains came from one sample sequenced in a study of regulatory T cells in long-lasting Graves disease. Assembly of TCR beta libraries relied on iRepertoire HTBI primers together with Arm-PCR of CDR3 regions. Each CDR3 protein is one row after TCRdb ran MiXCR on the multiplex PCR reads. In the table there are some 440,000 distinct CDR3 sequences, more than 20% of which are singletons. Time point indicated: persistent/refractory GD, antithyroid drugs over 5 years with positive TRAb. The TCR library was made from RNA that had been extracted from PBMCs in TRIzol. The sequences come from peripheral blood mononuclear cells (PBMCs), collected when the disease was refractory, from a patient treated with antithyroid drugs. The receptors shown here come from a female donor with Graves disease.

The chain carries TRBV6-5 and TRBJ2-7; 7 nucleotides line up with TRBD1. The CDR3 consists of 14 residues. V shed 4 bases, J shed 6 bases, and the junction held 9 bases outside the gene matches. Germline V gene sequence: CDR1 MNHEY, CDR2 SVGAGI. CDR3 sequence: CASSSGTEIREQYF. The CDR3 region has the DNA TGTGCCAGCAGTTCCGGGACAGAGATTCGCGAGCAGTACTTC.

The rearrangement joins TRBV25-1 to TRBJ2-5; TRBD2 might be the D (6 bases). Germline lookup yields CDR1 MGHDK and CDR2 SYGVNS. Between the trimmed V and J ends, which lost 0 bases and 5 bases, there was a span of 16 bases. CDR3 length: 16 residues. CDR3: CASSEYTQGLRETQYF. The DNA of the CDR3 is TGTGCCAGCAGTGAATATACCCAGGGACTTCGGGAGACCCAGTACTTC.

This clonotype was seen many times. CDR3 residues: CASSSRGGRRGYEQYF. CDR3 coding DNA: TGTGCCAGCAGTTCCAGAGGAGGTCGAAGAGGCTACGAGCAGTACTTC. This chain connects TRBV28 to TRBJ2-7; tentatively, D is TRBD2 (5 bases). This CDR3 spans 16 amino acids. With 4 bases removed from V and 3 bases from J, the gap between germline ends came to 19 bases. Germline V lookup: CDR1 MDHEN, CDR2 SYDVKM.

This chain links TRBV29-1 with TRBJ1-1, with D possibly TRBD1 on 5 matching bases. The germline gives CDR1 SQVTM, CDR2 ANQGSEA. Trimming removed 6 bases from V and 5 bases from J, with 10 bases in between. This CDR3 is built from 11 residues. The CDR3 loop is CSVLRATEAFF. The CDR3 coding sequence is TGCAGCGTCCTCAGGGCAACTGAAGCTTTCTTT.

The chain employs TRBV4-1 and TRBJ1-2; 7 bases map to TRBD1. Germline V gene data show CDR1 as MGHRA and CDR2 as YSYEKL. The CDR3 consists of 16 residues. J gave up 4 bases and V 2 bases, and 10 bases lay outside the gene matches. In DNA form, the CDR3 reads TGCGCCAGCAGCCAACCCGTGGAGGGGGCAGGCTATGGCTACACCTTC. This translates into CASSQPVEGAGYGYTF.

The CDR3 loop is CASSYVRGPPTLHF. The CDR3, as DNA: TGTGCCAGCAGTTACGTCCGGGGCCCTCCAACCCTCCACTTT. V is TRBV6-5 and J is TRBJ1-6; a possible D gene is TRBD1 (5 bases). Trimming shortened V by 2 bases and J by 14 bases, and 16 bases separated the two germline ends. Per the germline V gene, CDR1 is MNHEY and CDR2 is SVGAGI. This CDR3 region has 14 residues.

This clonotype appeared many times. The genes are TRBV2 and TRBJ1-2; D is uncertain. Germline CDR1 is SNHLY and CDR2 is FYNNEI. There are 13 residues in the CDR3. V shed 6 bases and J shed 2 bases, with 10 bases lying between them. The DNA of the CDR3 is TGTGCCAGCAGATACCTAGGGAACTATGGCTACACCTTC. Protein: CASRYLGNYGYTF. Based on the CDR3 plus reference TRBV2 and TRBJ1-2, the full variable domain is EPEVTQTPSHQVTQMGQEVILRCVPISNHLYFYWYRQILGQKVEFLVSFYNNEISEKSEIFDDQFSVERPDGSNFTLKIRSTKLEDSAMYFCASRYLGNYGYTFGSGTRLTVV.

The sample holds many counts of this clonotype. The chain combines TRBV6-1 with TRBJ1-2; maybe TRBD1 (6 bases). The CDR3 has 14 amino acids. The germline V and J ends were trimmed by 6 bases and 11 bases, with 22 bases remaining between them. Germline lookup yields CDR1 MNHNS and CDR2 SASEGT. This CDR3 is CASSSGGPRERYTF. CDR3 DNA: TGTGCCAGCAGCTCGGGGGGGCCTAGGGAGCGATACACCTTC.

CDR3 bases: TGTGCCAGCAGTTTATCTCACGAGCAGTTCTTC. It codes for CASSLSHEQFF. The genes are TRBV28 and TRBJ2-1; the D is unclear. V was shortened by 1 base and J by 10 bases, with 5 bases between the two germline ends. In germline, CDR1 is MDHEN, CDR2 SYDVKM. The CDR3 spans 11 residues.

This clonotype appeared once. This may stem from a read error, because a much larger clone lies one nucleotide away. J is TRBJ1-5 and V is TRBV28, with D uncertain. Germline V gives CDR1 MDHEN, CDR2 SYDVKM. The CDR3 has 14 amino acids. The CDR3 is CASSLRAVNQLQHF. In nucleotides, the CDR3 is TGTGCCAGCAGTTTAAGGGCAGTCAATCAGCTCCAGCATTTT. Drawing the rest from reference TRBV28 and TRBJ1-5, the complete variable domain is DVKVTQSSRYLVKRTGEKVFLECVQDMDHENMFWYRQDPGLGLRLIYFSYDVKMKEKGDIPEGYSVSREKKERFSLILESASTNQTSMYLCASSLRAVNQLQHFGDGTRLSIL.

This clonotype was seen at least ten times. The chain links TRBV27 to TRBJ1-4, with D perhaps matching TRBD1 (5 bases). This CDR3 is 13 amino acids long. V shed 6 bases and J shed 10 bases, with 15 bases lying between them. Germline V gene lookup returns CDR1 MNHEY and CDR2 SMNVEV (reference sequence). The CDR3 sequence is CASRRPRVGKLFF. As DNA, the CDR3 is TGTGCCAGCAGACGACCCAGGGTTGGAAAACTGTTTTTT.

This clonotype was detected many times. The chain uses TRBV24-1 and TRBJ1-2; maybe TRBD1 (5 bases). The CDR3 is 12 residues long. Germline V lookup: CDR1 KGHDR, CDR2 SFDVKD. Trimming took off 9 bases at V and 8 bases at J, with 15 bases between the two ends. CDR3 bases: TGTGCCACCGGGGGAGGAGAGGCCGGCTACACCTTC. Encoded protein: CATGGGEAGYTF.

Of note for this clonotype: A read error likely explains this, since a far larger clone differs by one base. This chain links TRBV28 with TRBJ2-1; D unresolved. V was clipped by 1 base and J by 10 bases, with 14 bases between them. The CDR3 consists of 14 residues. The germline gives CDR1 MDHEN, CDR2 SYDVKM. For the CDR3, the DNA is TGTGCCAGCAGTTTATACAAGTGGGATTACGAGCAGTTCTTC. Its translation: CASSLYKWDYEQFF.

There are a few counts of this clonotype. This rearrangement joins TRBV20-1 to TRBJ2-7, with 10 positions matching TRBD2. V shed 0 bases and J 7 bases; nucleotides not matched to a gene: 9. This CDR3 comprises 15 residues. CDR1 and CDR2 (germline): DFQATT, SNEGSKA (reference sequence). The DNA of the CDR3 is TGCAGTGCTAGAGATTGGTCCAGCGGGAGGGATGAGCAGTACTTC. This translates into CSARDWSSGRDEQYF.

In this sample, this clonotype turned up many times. The chain combines TRBV6-2 or TRBV6-3 with TRBJ1-1; D is ambiguous. The V end was cut by 3 bases, the J end by 3 bases, with 14 bases between. The CDR3 consists of 15 residues. Germline V gene lookup returns CDR1 MNHEY and CDR2 SVGEGT. CDR3 sequence reads: CASSYYPRRDTEAFF. CDR3 DNA: TGTGCCAGCAGTTATTACCCTCGTAGGGACACTGAAGCTTTCTTT.

This clonotype has more than one count but fewer than ten. A read error may account for a junction end that differs from germline. The chain carries TRBV12-3 or TRBV12-4 and TRBJ2-1; 12 nucleotides agree with TRBD2. CDR3 length: 15 residues. CDR3 sequence: CASSLAGGPSNEQFF. The CDR3 DNA is TGTGCCAGCAGTCTAGCGGGAGGGCCGAGCAATGAGCAGTTCTTC.

This sequence joins TRBV6-2 or TRBV6-3 and TRBJ2-7; TRBD2 might be the D (6 bases). The CDR3 contains 17 residues. V was cut by 10 bases and J by 3 bases, with 28 bases left in between. The germline gives CDR1 MNHEY, CDR2 SVGEGT. This CDR3 is CATTPWQGGTPFYEQYF. Written as DNA, the CDR3 is TGTGCCACCACTCCCTGGCAGGGAGGAACCCCTTTCTACGAGCAGTACTTC.

The CDR3 DNA sequence: TGCGCCAGCAGCTTGACGGGACAGGGATCCGAGCAGTACTTC. Amino acids: CASSLTGQGSEQYF. The chain carries TRBV5-1 and TRBJ2-7, with 9 bases matching TRBD1. J lost 6 bases, V lost 1 base, and 5 bases had no gene match. Germline CDR1 and CDR2: SGHRS and YFSETQ. The CDR3 extends over 14 amino acids.

There are many counts of this clonotype. The J gene is TRBJ2-7, the V gene TRBV7-2, with no clear D. Trimming left V 1 base short and J 0 bases short, with 7 bases between. Germline lookup yields CDR1 SGHTA and CDR2 FQGNSA. The CDR3 has 14 residues. In nucleotides, the CDR3 is TGTGCCAGCAGCTTAGGAGACTCCTCCTACGAGCAGTACTTC. It is translated as CASSLGDSSYEQYF.

The chain is built from TRBV3-1 and TRBJ1-3, with unresolved D. V was shortened by 2 bases and J by 0 bases, with 11 bases between the two germline ends. CDR1 is LGHDT, CDR2 YNNKEL, per germline (reference sequence). The CDR3 covers 16 residues. The CDR3 protein is CASSQRASSSGNTIYF. In DNA, the CDR3 is TGTGCCAGCAGCCAAAGGGCATCGAGCTCTGGAAACACCATATATTTT.

The V call is TRBV5-1, the J call TRBJ2-5, with 13 bases lining up with TRBD2. V dropped 4 bases and J dropped 8; count of bases not matched to a gene: 5. CDR3 size: 14 residues. The germline CDR1 and CDR2 sequences are SGHRS and YFSETQ. The CDR3 DNA sequence: TGCGCCAGCAGCGAGGGACTAGCGGGAACTACCCAGTACTTC. Its protein is CASSEGLAGTTQYF.